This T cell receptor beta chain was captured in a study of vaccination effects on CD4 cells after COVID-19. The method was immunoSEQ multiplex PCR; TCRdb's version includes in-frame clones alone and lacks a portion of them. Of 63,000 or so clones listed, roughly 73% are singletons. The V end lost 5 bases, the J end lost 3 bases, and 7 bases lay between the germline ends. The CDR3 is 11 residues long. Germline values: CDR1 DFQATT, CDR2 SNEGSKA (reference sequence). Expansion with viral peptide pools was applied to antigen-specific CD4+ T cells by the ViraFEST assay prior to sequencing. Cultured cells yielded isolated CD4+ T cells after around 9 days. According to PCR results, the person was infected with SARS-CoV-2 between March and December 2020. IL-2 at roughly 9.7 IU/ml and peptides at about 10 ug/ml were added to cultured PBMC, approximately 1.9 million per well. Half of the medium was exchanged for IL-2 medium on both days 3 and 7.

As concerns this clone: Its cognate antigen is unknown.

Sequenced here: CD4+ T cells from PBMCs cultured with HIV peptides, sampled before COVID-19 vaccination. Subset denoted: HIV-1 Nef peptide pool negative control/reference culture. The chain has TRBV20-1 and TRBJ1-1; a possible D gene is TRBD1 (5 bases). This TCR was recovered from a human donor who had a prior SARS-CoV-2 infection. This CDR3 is CSAGGYTEAFF. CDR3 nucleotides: TGCAGTGCTGGGGGGTACACTGAAGCTTTCTTT.